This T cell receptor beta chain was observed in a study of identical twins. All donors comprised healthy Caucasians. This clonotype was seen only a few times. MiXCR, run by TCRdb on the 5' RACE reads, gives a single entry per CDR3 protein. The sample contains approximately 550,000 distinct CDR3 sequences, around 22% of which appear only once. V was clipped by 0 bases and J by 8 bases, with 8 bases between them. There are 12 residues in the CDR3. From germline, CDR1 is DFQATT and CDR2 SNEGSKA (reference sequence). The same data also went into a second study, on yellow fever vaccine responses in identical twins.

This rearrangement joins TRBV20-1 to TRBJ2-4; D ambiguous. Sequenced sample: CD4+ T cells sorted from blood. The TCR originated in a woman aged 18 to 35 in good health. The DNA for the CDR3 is TGCAGTGCTAGAGATGCAGTAGACATTCAGTACTTC. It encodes CSARDAVDIQYF.